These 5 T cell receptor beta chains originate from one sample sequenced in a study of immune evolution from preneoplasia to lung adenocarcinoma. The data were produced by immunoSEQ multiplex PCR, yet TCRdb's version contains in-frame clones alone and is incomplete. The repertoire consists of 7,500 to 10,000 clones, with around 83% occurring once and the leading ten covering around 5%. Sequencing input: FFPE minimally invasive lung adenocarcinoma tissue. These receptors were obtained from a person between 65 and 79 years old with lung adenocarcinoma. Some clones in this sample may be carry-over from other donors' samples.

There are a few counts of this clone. The chain's CDR3 is CASRPRPSYGYTF. The CDR3 region has the DNA TGTGCCAGTAGGCCGAGACCAAGCTATGGCTACACCTTC. The chain combines TRBV19 with TRBJ1-2; D gene uncertain. The CDR3 contains 13 residues. Germline-derived CDR1 and CDR2 are LNHDA and SQIVND (reference sequence). Trimming stripped 6 bases from V and 4 bases from J, with 12 bases between.

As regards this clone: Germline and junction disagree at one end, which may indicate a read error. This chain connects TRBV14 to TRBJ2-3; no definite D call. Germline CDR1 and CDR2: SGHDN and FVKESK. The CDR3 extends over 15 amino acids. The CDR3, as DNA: TGTGCCAGCAACCAAGATATTGTTATCACAGATACGCAGTATTTT. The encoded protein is CASNQDIVITDTQYF.

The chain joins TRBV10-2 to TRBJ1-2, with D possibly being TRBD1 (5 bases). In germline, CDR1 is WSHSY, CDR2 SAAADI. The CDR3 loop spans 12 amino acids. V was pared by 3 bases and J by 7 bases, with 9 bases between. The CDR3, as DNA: TGCGCCAGCAGTGACAGGGCGGCTGGCTACACCTTC. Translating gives CASSDRAAGYTF.

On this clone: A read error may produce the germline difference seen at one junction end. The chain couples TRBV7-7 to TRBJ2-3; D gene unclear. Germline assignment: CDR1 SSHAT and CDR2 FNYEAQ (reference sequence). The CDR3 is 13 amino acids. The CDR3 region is CASSPGDTDTQYF. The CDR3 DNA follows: TGTGCTAGCAGCCCGGGCGACACAGATACGCAGTATTTT.

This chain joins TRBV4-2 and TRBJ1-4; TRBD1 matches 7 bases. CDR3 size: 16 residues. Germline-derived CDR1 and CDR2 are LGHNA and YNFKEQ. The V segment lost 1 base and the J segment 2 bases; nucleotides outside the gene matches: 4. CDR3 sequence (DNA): TGTGCCAGCAGCCAAGGTGACAGGGCGACTAATGAAAAACTGTTTTTT. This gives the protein CASSQGDRATNEKLFF.